These T cell receptor beta chains were read from a single sample in a study of technical replicates of blood from a few donors. Assay used: immunoSEQ multiplex PCR; TCRdb lists only in-frame clones, some missing. Of about 79,000 clones detected, 75% to 95% appear once; the ten largest clones hold about 0.4%. Material: T cells isolated from PBMCs. These receptors all come from a human donor in good health. Some clones in this sample may be carry-over from other donors' samples. CDR3s include the opening cysteine and the closing phenylalanine or tryptophan. A D gene is named only where the DNA matches it firmly. Size is omitted from some rows. Given values are once, few, many or a class for expanded clones.

v_call	j_call	d_call	clone_size	cdr3_aa	cdr3_nt
TRBV5-4	TRBJ2-7	.	.	CASSRAGLFYEQYF	TGTGCCAGCAGCCGCGCGGGACTCTTCTACGAGCAGTACTTC
TRBV27	TRBJ1-1	.	.	CASSFTWAPTEAFF	TGTGCCAGCAGTTTCACGTGGGCCCCCACTGAAGCTTTCTTT
TRBV10-3	TRBJ1-5	.	.	CATYGGDQPQHF	TGTGCCACCTACGGCGGGGATCAGCCCCAGCATTTT
TRBV6-1	TRBJ2-7	TRBD2	.	CASSEDLGVLREGLGYEQYF	TGTGCCAGCAGTGAAGACCTCGGGGTTCTGCGGGAGGGCCTAGGTTACGAGCAGTACTTC
TRBV30	TRBJ2-7	.	once	CASTQGYEQYF	TGTGCCTCTACTCAGGGGTACGAGCAGTACTTC
TRBV9	TRBJ2-1	.	once	CASNSGNYNEQFF	TGTGCCAGCAATTCAGGGAATTACAATGAGCAGTTCTTC
TRBV19	TRBJ1-5	.	.	CASSRTGIVHNQPQHF	TGTGCCAGTAGTCGTACAGGGATCGTGCACAATCAGCCCCAGCATTTT
TRBV19	TRBJ1-2	TRBD1	.	CASNNGQGLYGYTF	TGTGCCAGTAATAATGGACAGGGCTTGTATGGCTACACCTTC
TRBV6-1	TRBJ2-7	.	.	CASRGPNYEQYF	TGTGCCAGCAGGGGGCCAAACTACGAGCAGTACTTC
TRBV7-3	TRBJ2-1	.	.	CASGPQGGSYNEQFF	TGTGCCAGCGGTCCCCAGGGGGGTTCCTACAATGAGCAGTTCTTC
TRBV4-2	TRBJ2-7	.	.	CASSQGSSGTYEQYF	TGTGCCAGCAGCCAAGGGTCCAGCGGGACATACGAGCAGTACTTC
TRBV29-1	TRBJ1-3	.	once	CSVETQGGYTIYF	TGCAGCGTTGAAACTCAAGGGGGATACACCATATATTTT
TRBV9	TRBJ2-1	TRBD2	.	CASSVASGRINEQFF	TGTGCCAGCAGCGTAGCTAGCGGGAGAATTAATGAGCAGTTCTTC
TRBV25-1	TRBJ1-1	.	.	CASSEAGGNTEAFF	TGTGCCAGCAGTGAAGCGGGAGGGAACACTGAAGCTTTCTTT
TRBV9	TRBJ1-2	TRBD1	once	CASSVEGAHYGYTF	TGTGCCAGCAGCGTAGAGGGGGCACACTATGGCTACACCTTC
TRBV19	TRBJ2-7	TRBD1	.	CASRKPGQGDEQYF	TGTGCCAGTAGGAAACCGGGACAGGGGGACGAGCAGTACTTC
TRBV7-2	TRBJ2-1	.	.	CASTGGVYNEQFF	TGTGCCAGCACGGGCGGGGTATACAATGAGCAGTTCTTC
TRBV4-2	TRBJ1-2	.	.	CASSQEEGLYINYGYTF	TGTGCCAGCAGCCAAGAAGAGGGTCTATACATCAACTATGGCTACACCTTC
TRBV27	TRBJ2-5	.	once	CASSFRETQYF	TGTGCCAGCAGTTTCAGAGAGACCCAGTACTTC
TRBV7-9	TRBJ1-1	TRBD1	.	CASSLAGQGDTEAFF	TGTGCCAGCAGCTTAGCCGGACAGGGGGACACTGAAGCTTTCTTT
TRBV27	TRBJ1-1	.	.	CASSPTWRGPGTEAFF	TGTGCCAGCAGTCCCACGTGGAGAGGGCCGGGCACTGAAGCTTTCTTT
TRBV6-1	TRBJ1-2	.	few	CASSEAGAMIYGYTF	TGTGCCAGCAGTGAAGCAGGGGCGATGATCTATGGCTACACCTTC
TRBV30	TRBJ1-6	.	once	CAWRTGGNSPLHF	TGTGCCTGGAGGACAGGAGGTAATTCACCCCTCCACTTT
TRBV11-3	TRBJ1-3	.	.	CASSFSGSGNTIYF	TGTGCCAGCAGCTTCTCAGGCTCTGGAAACACCATATATTTT
TRBV7-2	TRBJ2-7	TRBD2	.	CASSLVLVSGSLYEQYF	TGTGCCAGCAGCTTAGTTCTGGTTAGCGGGAGTCTTTACGAGCAGTACTTC
TRBV18	TRBJ1-5	.	.	CASSPRGGNQPQHF	TGTGCCAGCTCACCTAGGGGGGGGAATCAGCCCCAGCATTTT
TRBV7-9	TRBJ2-7	.	.	CASSLSSRNEQYF	TGTGCCAGCAGCTTAAGTTCGAGGAACGAGCAGTACTTC
TRBV7-2	TRBJ2-5	.	.	CASSLVSGGAGETQYF	TGTGCCAGCAGCTTAGTTAGCGGAGGGGCCGGGGAGACCCAGTACTTC
TRBV7-2	TRBJ2-7	.	.	CASSLAYYEQYF	TGTGCCAGCAGCTTAGCGTACTACGAGCAGTACTTC
TRBV7-2	TRBJ1-5	.	.	CASSLNLQGNQPQHF	TGTGCCAGCAGCTTAAATCTACAGGGCAATCAGCCCCAGCATTTT
TRBV19	TRBJ2-3	TRBD2	.	CASSIVAGGRNPQYF	TGTGCCAGTAGTATTGTCGCGGGAGGCCGCAACCCGCAGTATTTT
TRBV9	TRBJ1-1	.	.	CASSVIAGLDTEAFF	TGTGCCAGCAGCGTAATAGCAGGGCTCGACACTGAAGCTTTCTTT
TRBV29-1	TRBJ2-7	TRBD1	once	CSVTRDRVYEQYF	TGCAGCGTTACCCGGGACAGGGTCTACGAGCAGTACTTC
TRBV7-9	TRBJ2-3	.	.	CASSLTYQLGTQYF	TGTGCCAGCAGCCTTACTTATCAACTAGGTACGCAGTATTTT
TRBV18	TRBJ1-1	.	few	CASSLSQANTEAFF	TGTGCCAGCTCACTGTCTCAGGCGAACACTGAAGCTTTCTTT
TRBV7-9	TRBJ2-1	TRBD1	.	CASSEGQVEQFF	TGTGCCAGCAGCGAGGGACAGGTTGAGCAGTTCTTC
TRBV27	TRBJ2-3	.	.	CASSPLSGDTQYF	TGTGCCAGCAGTCCCCTTAGCGGAGATACGCAGTATTTT
TRBV9	TRBJ1-4	.	few	CASSVLPAEKLFF	TGTGCCAGCAGCGTACTCCCTGCGGAAAAACTGTTTTTT
TRBV30	TRBJ1-4	.	.	CAWSVWTREKLFF	TGTGCCTGGAGTGTATGGACAAGAGAAAAACTGTTTTTT
TRBV11-2	TRBJ2-1	.	.	CASSRATHYNEQFF	TGTGCCAGCAGCCGCGCTACTCACTACAATGAGCAGTTCTTC
TRBV30	TRBJ2-1	.	.	CAWKGFYYNEQFF	TGTGCCTGGAAGGGGTTTTACTACAATGAGCAGTTCTTC
TRBV7-3	TRBJ2-1	.	.	CASSLQGHYNEQFF	TGTGCCAGCAGCTTACAGGGGCATTACAATGAGCAGTTCTTC
TRBV4-2	TRBJ1-2	TRBD1	once	CASSPIDGDRDYGYTF	TGTGCCAGCAGCCCGATAGATGGAGACAGGGACTATGGCTACACCTTC
TRBV27	TRBJ2-3	TRBD2	once	CASSVAGGLRDTQYF	TGTGCCAGCTCCGTAGCGGGAGGGTTGAGAGATACGCAGTATTTT
TRBV5-5	TRBJ1-2	.	.	CASLGPGSGYTF	TGTGCCAGCTTAGGGCCGGGGAGCGGCTACACCTTC
TRBV7-3	TRBJ2-1	TRBD2	.	CASSLGLDHEQFF	TGTGCCAGCAGCTTAGGACTAGACCATGAGCAGTTCTTC
TRBV5-1	TRBJ2-7	.	.	CASAGQIHEQYF	TGCGCCAGCGCGGGACAGATCCACGAGCAGTACTTC
TRBV19	TRBJ2-5	TRBD1	.	CASSLGTDQETQYF	TGTGCCAGTAGTCTCGGGACAGACCAAGAGACCCAGTACTTC
TRBV15	TRBJ1-2	TRBD1	.	CATSRDPGTGGYTF	TGTGCCACCAGCAGAGATCCCGGGACAGGTGGCTACACCTTC
TRBV18	TRBJ2-1	TRBD2	.	CASSPLAGVLNEQFF	TGTGCCAGCTCACCTCTAGCGGGGGTTCTCAATGAGCAGTTCTTC
TRBV30	TRBJ2-1	TRBD1	.	CAWSGGGRGLYNEQFF	TGTGCCTGGAGTGGAGGGGGCAGGGGCCTTTACAATGAGCAGTTCTTC
TRBV28	TRBJ2-3	TRBD2	.	CASTGLAGGPDTDTQYF	TGTGCCAGCACGGGACTAGCGGGAGGGCCTGACACAGATACGCAGTATTTT